This T cell receptor beta chain comes out of a study of human T cells and chemical hapten exposure. Concerning this clonotype itself: Its specificity is not known.

TCRdb analysed the RACE reads with MiXCR anew, one entry per CDR3 protein. This sample has 60,000 to 65,000 distinct CDR3 sequences; approximately 10% occur once, and the top ten carry 2% to 3%. Germline CDR1 is MDHEN and CDR2 is SYDVKM. This CDR3 is 16 amino acids long. V trimming: 5 bases; J trimming: 1 base; junction bases outside the gene matches: 6. Study results and caveats: DPC sensitization left the count of TCRs above 1 in 1000 unchanged.

Time point given: patch test 3, about 24 weeks after DPC sensitization. Described treatment: therapeutic diphenylcyclopropenone sensitization with weekly scalp DPC. Participating donors were patients with alopecia, aged 18 to 70 years, considered appropriate candidates for DPC. The chain carries TRBV28 and TRBJ2-7; 12 bases fit TRBD2. This sequence was found in a woman aged 30 to 39 with alopecia areata. Some clones in this sample may be carry-over from other donors' samples. The source material was whole blood, sampled in connection with sensitization to the hapten diphenylcyclopropenone (DPC). The CDR3 loop reads CASSASSGRGSYEQYF. CDR3 coding DNA: TGTGCCAGCAGTGCCTCTAGCGGGAGGGGGTCCTACGAGCAGTACTTC.